Listed here are 27 T cell receptor beta chains from one sample, sequenced in a study of cytomegalovirus exposure and HLA in healthy donors. The PCR made use of 60 Vbeta and 13 Jbeta primers. The assay was immunoSEQ multiplex PCR, and TCRdb's table has in-frame clones only and misses some. This repertoire includes around 34,000 clones. Input material: PBMCs. The receptors originated from a woman aged 40 to 55 in good health and CMV-seropositive.

The CDR3 bases are TGTGCCAGCAGCTTAGTAGGCAGGGGGTACGATACGCAGTATTTT. Translation: CASSLVGRGYDTQYF. The chain combines TRBV7-2 with TRBJ2-3; TRBD1 agrees at 7 bases. This CDR3 spans 15 amino acids. The V gene end was trimmed by 1 base and the J gene end by 6 bases; junction bases not matched to a gene: 7. Germline V gives CDR1 SGHTA, CDR2 FQGNSA.

The chain carries TRBV5-8 and TRBJ2-7; 7 nucleotides match TRBD1. Germline V gives CDR1 SGHTS, CDR2 YDEGEE. CDR3 length: 14 residues. J gave up 6 bases and V 3 bases, and 9 bases lay outside the gene matches. CDR3 in amino acids: CASSSGQAPGEQYF. The CDR3 DNA follows: TGTGCCAGCAGCTCTGGACAGGCCCCGGGCGAGCAGTACTTC.

The chain carries TRBV7-9 and TRBJ2-1; possible D gene TRBD2, 5 bases. Germline CDR1 SEHNR, CDR2 FQNEAQ (reference sequence). Trimming shortened V by 3 bases and J by 0 bases, and 12 bases separated the two germline ends. The CDR3 consists of 16 residues. The CDR3 DNA follows: TGTGCCAGCAGCTTTTATGAAGGGAGCTCCTACAATGAGCAGTTCTTC. It is translated as CASSFYEGSSYNEQFF.

J is TRBJ2-7 and V is TRBV4-2; 14 bases agree with TRBD2. The germline gives CDR1 LGHNA, CDR2 YNFKEQ. The CDR3 contains 21 residues. The junction had 13 bases not matched to a gene; V was cut back by 0 bases and J by 0 bases. CDR3 in DNA: TGTGCCAGCAGCCAAGAGAAAACCGGGACTAGCGGGAGAGGGAGCTCCTACGAGCAGTACTTC. Protein product: CASSQEKTGTSGRGSSYEQYF.

The rearrangement uses TRBV9 and TRBJ1-5, with a tentative D call TRBD1 (5 bases). This CDR3 contains 13 residues. CDR1 SGDLS and CDR2 YYNGEE come from the germline V gene. V was pared by 4 bases and J by 6 bases, with 11 bases between. CDR3 amino acids: CASSLQGGQPQHF. The CDR3 nucleotides read TGTGCCAGCAGCCTGCAGGGTGGTCAGCCCCAGCATTTT.

The genes are TRBV11-3 and TRBJ2-1; D is possibly TRBD2 (5 bases). This CDR3 comprises 16 residues. The V gene lost 1 base and the J gene lost 2 bases, with 12 bases spanning the gap. Germline V gene lookup returns CDR1 SGHNT and CDR2 YENEEA. CDR3 sequence reads: CASSLGISGPYNEQFF. CDR3 sequence (DNA): TGTGCCAGCAGCTTAGGAATCAGCGGACCCTACAATGAGCAGTTCTTC.

This chain links TRBV7-9 with TRBJ2-1; 10 positions match TRBD2. This CDR3 has 18 residues. The V gene's germline CDR1 is SEHNR and CDR2 FQNEAQ (reference sequence). V lost 4 bases and J lost 8; bases outside the gene matches: 17. The CDR3 sequence is CASSSLQTGQREGDEQFF. In DNA form, the CDR3 reads TGTGCCAGCAGCTCCCTTCAGACGGGCCAGCGGGAGGGGGATGAGCAGTTCTTC.

The V and J genes are TRBV5-1 and TRBJ2-2; 8 bases map to TRBD1. Germline V lookup: CDR1 SGHRS, CDR2 YFSETQ. The CDR3 runs to 15 residues. V shed 4 bases, J shed 4 bases, and the junction held 6 bases outside the gene matches. Here the CDR3 DNA reads TGCGCCAGCAGCCCCTGGACAGGGATCACCGGGGAGCTGTTTTTT. Translated: CASSPWTGITGELFF.

The CDR3 DNA follows: TGCGCCAGCAGCCGCCAGCTAGCGGGGGACGAGCAGTACTTC. Translation gives CASSRQLAGDEQYF. The chain recombines TRBV5-1 with TRBJ2-5; TRBD2 matches 10 bases. The J call may be in error: the DNA end matches TRBJ2-7 better. This CDR3 spans 14 amino acids. CDR1 is SGHRS and CDR2 is YFSETQ in the germline V gene.

V is TRBV6-1 and J is TRBJ1-2; TRBD1 matches at 8 bases. The CDR3 is 14 amino acids. Germline V gene sequence: CDR1 MNHNS, CDR2 SASEGT. Trimming removed 6 bases from V and 6 bases from J; junction bases left unmatched: 9. CDR3 sequence (DNA): TGTGCCAGCAGGGACGGGACAGGAGGAGATGGCTACACCTTC. Translation gives CASRDGTGGDGYTF.

The chain uses TRBV2 and TRBJ2-2; the D gene is possibly TRBD2 (6 bases). Trimming took off 9 bases at V and 1 base at J, with 9 bases between the two ends. The CDR3 spans 13 residues. Per the germline V gene, CDR1 is SNHLY and CDR2 is FYNNEI. The CDR3 is CARASENTGELFF. The CDR3 nucleotides are TGTGCCAGAGCTAGCGAGAACACCGGGGAGCTGTTTTTT.

This chain connects TRBV5-1 to TRBJ1-2; the match to TRBD1 covers 7 bases. This CDR3 is 13 amino acids long. V lost 3 bases and J lost 6; bases outside the gene matches: 5. The germline gives CDR1 SGHRS, CDR2 YFSETQ. The CDR3 loop is CASSSGQRDGYTF. The CDR3 bases are TGCGCCAGCAGCTCGGGACAGAGGGATGGCTACACCTTC.

With regard to this clone: Different DNA sequences within this sample yield the same CDR3. The chain uses TRBV18 and TRBJ1-1; D uncertain. The V end lost 3 bases, the J end lost 4 bases, and 9 bases lay between the germline ends. The length of the CDR3 is 13 residues. The germline V gene encodes CDR1 KGHSH and CDR2 LQKENI. The DNA for the CDR3 is TGTGCCAGCTCACCCCTCGGTGGCACTGAAGCTTTCTTT. Protein: CASSPLGGTEAFF.

This chain connects TRBV2 to TRBJ2-7; D uncertain. Looked up from germline, CDR1 is SNHLY and CDR2 is FYNNEI. This CDR3 contains 15 residues. The V and J ends lost 1 base and 2 bases respectively, with 12 bases between them. The CDR3 sequence: CASSEEPLRTYEQYF. The CDR3 DNA is TGTGCCAGCAGTGAAGAACCCCTGAGAACCTACGAGCAGTACTTC.

The chain employs TRBV23-1 and TRBJ2-3, with TRBD2 matching 13 bases. TRBV23-1 belongs to the ORF category, with a function that is uncertain. This CDR3 is 16 amino acids long. V lost 5 bases and J lost 2; bases outside the gene matches: 4. The CDR3 sequence: CASSGGLAGTTDTQYF. The CDR3, as DNA: TGCGCCAGCAGTGGGGGACTAGCGGGGACCACAGATACGCAGTATTTT.

The rearrangement links TRBV6-8 to TRBJ2-7; possibly TRBD2 for D (5 bases). Trimming took 0 bases from V and 5 from J, leaving 17 bases between them. The CDR3 runs to 16 residues. The germline V gene encodes CDR1 MNHGY and CDR2 SAAAGT. The DNA for the CDR3 is TGTGCCAGCAGTTACTCGCCGGACTTCAGGTTGAACGAGCAGTACTTC. Encoded protein: CASSYSPDFRLNEQYF.

This chain connects TRBV11-2 to TRBJ1-2, with 10 positions matching TRBD1. This CDR3 region has 14 residues. Germline values: CDR1 SGHAT, CDR2 FQNNGV. Losses at the gene ends were 4 bases for V and 7 bases for J; bases not matched to a gene: 6. The CDR3 protein is CASSWGQGLGGYTF. CDR3 coding DNA: TGTGCCAGCAGCTGGGGACAGGGGTTAGGTGGCTACACCTTC.

This CDR3 reads CASSQDFSGEAFF. CDR3 nucleotide sequence: TGTGCCAGCAGCCAAGATTTTTCCGGTGAAGCTTTCTTT. The genes are TRBV4-2 and TRBJ1-1; D gene ambiguous. V was shortened by 0 bases and J by 7 bases, with 9 bases between the two germline ends. Germline values: CDR1 LGHNA, CDR2 YNFKEQ. The CDR3 totals 13 residues.

V is TRBV5-1 and J is TRBJ2-1, with 14 bases that match TRBD2. This CDR3 is 17 amino acids long. The germline CDR1 and CDR2 sequences are SGHRS and YFSETQ. V was pared by 4 bases and J by 7 bases, with 10 bases of the junction left unmatched. CDR3 residues: CASSPWTSGRLYNEQFF. DNA for the CDR3: TGCGCCAGCAGCCCGTGGACTAGCGGGAGGTTGTATAATGAGCAGTTCTTC.

The genes are TRBV9 and TRBJ2-5; a possible D gene is TRBD1 (6 bases). The assigned J gene may be wrong: the sequence end matches TRBJ2-7 better. Germline V CDR1 and CDR2: SGDLS, YYNGEE. CDR3 length equals 14 residues. CDR3 loop: CASSEGDTQYEQYF. CDR3 bases: TGTGCCAGCAGCGAGGGGGACACCCAATACGAGCAGTACTTC.

The chain is built from TRBV15 and TRBJ2-5; 8 nucleotides align to TRBD1. The V and J ends lost 0 bases and 2 bases, in that order; junction bases with no gene match: 11. The germline CDR1 and CDR2 sequences are LNHNV and YYDKDF (reference sequence). This CDR3 has 18 residues. Here the CDR3 reads CATSRDRPGQEQQETQYF. DNA of the CDR3: TGTGCCACCAGCAGAGATCGACCGGGACAGGAGCAACAAGAGACCCAGTACTTC. Full variable domain (outside the CDR3, taken from reference TRBV15 and TRBJ2-5): DAMVIQNPRYQVTQFGKPVTLSCSQTLNHNVMYWYQQKSSQAPKLLFHYYDKDFNNEADTPDNFQSRRPNTSFCFLDIRSPGLGDTAMYLCATSRDRPGQEQQETQYFGPGTRLLVL.

The chain links TRBV5-1 to TRBJ1-6; TRBD1 agrees at 9 bases. From germline, CDR1 is SGHRS and CDR2 YFSETQ. The CDR3 extends over 15 amino acids. V lost 1 base and J lost 7; bases outside the gene matches: 3. This CDR3 reads CASSLTGTGNSPLHF. The CDR3 DNA sequence: TGCGCCAGCAGCTTGACCGGGACAGGGAATTCACCCCTCCACTTT. The variable domain in full, with the rest retrieved from reference TRBV5-1 and TRBJ1-6, is KAGVTQTPRYLIKTRGQQVTLSCSPISGHRSVSWYQQTPGQGLQFLFEYFSETQRNKGNFPGRFSGRQFSNSRSEMNVSTLELGDSALYLCASSLTGTGNSPLHFGNGTRLTVT.

The J gene is TRBJ1-3, the V gene TRBV9; D gene unclear. Per germline, CDR1 SGDLS and CDR2 YYNGEE. With 0 bases removed from V and 2 bases from J, the gap between germline ends came to 3 bases. CDR3 length: 13 amino acids. The CDR3 spells CASSVAPGNTIYF. The CDR3 bases are TGTGCCAGCAGCGTAGCTCCTGGAAACACCATATATTTT.

V gene TRBV5-5 combines with J gene TRBJ1-1; D unresolved. The CDR3 has 15 amino acids. V dropped 4 bases and J dropped 4 bases, with 17 bases sitting between them. Germline V gene lookup returns CDR1 SGHKS and CDR2 YYEKEE (reference sequence). The CDR3 nucleotides read TGTGCCAGCAGCCCTCCACGGGTGGATTCCACTGAAGCTTTCTTT. Encoded protein: CASSPPRVDSTEAFF.

The V gene is TRBV5-1, the J gene TRBJ2-1; possible D gene TRBD2, 7 bases. CDR3 length equals 15 residues. V was pared by 4 bases and J by 6 bases, with 17 bases between. The germline CDR1 and CDR2 sequences are SGHRS and YFSETQ. The CDR3 DNA reads TGCGCCAGCAGCGATTCGGGGGGAGGGGGCAATGAGCAGTTCTTC. It translates to CASSDSGGGGNEQFF. The complete variable domain, with remaining parts taken from reference TRBV5-1 and TRBJ2-1, reads KAGVTQTPRYLIKTRGQQVTLSCSPISGHRSVSWYQQTPGQGLQFLFEYFSETQRNKGNFPGRFSGRQFSNSRSEMNVSTLELGDSALYLCASSDSGGGGNEQFFGPGTRLTVL.

This chain connects TRBV19 to TRBJ2-3, with a weak D call TRBD1 (6 bases). The CDR3 loop spans 14 amino acids. Trimming cost V 7 bases and J 7 bases, with 18 bases left between them. Per germline, CDR1 LNHDA and CDR2 SQIVND (reference sequence). The CDR3 bases are TGTGCCAGTACCGGTCGGACAGACAAGAATACGCAGTATTTT. As protein: CASTGRTDKNTQYF.

This chain joins TRBV7-2 and TRBJ1-1, with D uncertain. Trimming stripped 4 bases from V and 4 bases from J, with 10 bases between. CDR3 length: 13 residues. Germline V gene sequence: CDR1 SGHTA, CDR2 FQGNSA. As DNA, the CDR3 is TGTGCCAGCAGCTCACAATTTGGCACTGAAGCTTTCTTT. This codes for CASSSQFGTEAFF.